The 28 T cell receptor beta chains listed next were all sequenced from one sample in a study of T cells after yellow fever vaccination. TCRdb redid the calling of the 5' RACE reads with MiXCR, one entry per CDR3 protein. The sample lists about 240,000 distinct CDR3 sequences; around 7% were seen once. Sequences were derived from CD4+ T cells sorted from PBMCs, sampled 15 days after the yellow fever booster vaccination. These receptors were obtained from a young man who received the YFV17D yellow fever vaccine.

This clonotype came up many times. V usage is TRBV11-2 and J usage is TRBJ2-1; D remains unclear. The length of the CDR3 is 14 residues. With 4 bases removed from V and 3 bases from J, the gap between germline ends came to 10 bases. In germline, CDR1 is SGHAT, CDR2 FQNNGV. The CDR3 nucleotides are TGTGCCAGCAGCTCAGCTGGAGTCTACAATGAGCAGTTCTTC. Its protein product is CASSSAGVYNEQFF.

At least ten counts were recorded for this clonotype. V is TRBV28 and J is TRBJ2-1, with 8 bases matching TRBD2. CDR1 MDHEN and CDR2 SYDVKM come from the germline V gene. The V and J ends lost 6 bases and 0 bases, in that order; junction bases with no gene match: 4. The CDR3 has 15 amino acids. The CDR3 sequence: CASSQSGSSYNEQFF. The CDR3 DNA follows: TGTGCCAGCAGCCAAAGCGGGAGCTCCTACAATGAGCAGTTCTTC.

This clonotype was recorded many times. The chain is built from TRBV5-1 and TRBJ2-2; D may be TRBD2 (5 bases). V lost 2 bases and J 2 bases, leaving 10 bases between the germline ends. The CDR3 sequence is 15 residues long. The germline V gene has CDR1 SGHRS and CDR2 YFSETQ. CDR3 protein: CASSFLRENTGELFF. In DNA, the CDR3 is TGCGCCAGCAGCTTTTTACGGGAAAACACCGGGGAGCTGTTTTTT.

In this sample, this clonotype turned up a few times. This chain joins TRBV7-2 and TRBJ2-1; 7 nucleotides agree with TRBD2. The CDR3 has 14 residues. Trimming at V came to 5 bases and at J to 7 bases, leaving 8 bases not matched to a gene. Germline V CDR1 and CDR2: SGHTA, FQGNSA. The CDR3 DNA follows: TGTGCCAGCAGCCGGGGAGGGGCGCTGAATGAGCAGTTCTTC. Translating it yields CASSRGGALNEQFF.

This sequence joins TRBV3-1 and TRBJ1-2; the match to TRBD1 covers 10 bases. This CDR3 comprises 15 residues. With 0 bases clipped from V and 4 bases from J, the junction kept 2 bases outside the gene matches. Germline V gives CDR1 LGHDT, CDR2 YNNKEL (reference sequence). The DNA of the CDR3 is TGTGCCAGCAGCCAAGAGGGGACAGGGGCCTATGGCTACACCTTC. This codes for CASSQEGTGAYGYTF.

Only a few counts were recorded for this clonotype. The rearrangement uses TRBV20-1 and TRBJ2-7; 11 bases map to TRBD2. The CDR3 is made up of 14 amino acids. The trim removed 5 bases at V and 2 bases at J, leaving 5 bases unmatched. In germline, CDR1 is DFQATT, CDR2 SNEGSKA (reference sequence). CDR3 bases: TGCAGTGCTGGTAGCGGGAGGGGAGCCTACGAGCAGTACTTC. Translated, it gives CSAGSGRGAYEQYF.

Points on this clonotype: This may be a read error, as it is one base from a much larger clone. The chain couples TRBV5-4 to TRBJ1-1, with unresolved D. Germline V gives CDR1 SGHNT, CDR2 YYREEE (reference sequence). The CDR3 length is 13 residues. The CDR3 DNA reads as TGTGCCAGCAGCTTGCAAGGGAACGCTGAAGCTTTCTTT. Encoded protein: CASSLQGNAEAFF. Using reference TRBV5-4 and TRBJ1-1 for the parts outside the CDR3, the full variable domain is ETGVTQSPTHLIKTRGQQVTLRCSSQSGHNTVSWYQQALGQGPQFIFQYYREEENGRGNFPPRFSGLQFPNYSSELNVNALELDDSALYLCASSLQGNAEAFFGQGTRLTVV.

This clonotype occurred a few times. The V gene is TRBV6-2 or TRBV6-3, the J gene TRBJ2-7; 9 bases match TRBD1. The CDR3 length is 14 residues. Germline trimming cut 5 bases from V and 3 bases from J; bases unmatched to any gene: 5. The germline gives CDR1 MNHEY, CDR2 SVGEGT. The CDR3 DNA reads as TGTGCCAGCAGTACAGGGGGCTCTTTCTACGAGCAGTACTTC. Encoded protein: CASSTGGSFYEQYF.

This clonotype turned up a few times. V is TRBV5-1 and J is TRBJ2-1; D might be TRBD2 (5 bases). Germline CDR1 reads SGHRS; CDR2 reads YFSETQ. V was clipped by 4 bases and J by 7 bases, with 18 bases between them. This CDR3 comprises 15 residues. The CDR3 region is CASSPPRTGPNEQFF. DNA of the CDR3: TGCGCCAGCAGCCCTCCCCGGACTGGGCCAAATGAGCAGTTCTTC.

This clonotype was counted at least ten times. The chain employs TRBV14 and TRBJ2-7; possible D gene TRBD1, 6 bases. Germline assignment: CDR1 SGHDN and CDR2 FVKESK. V shed 5 bases and J shed 3 bases, with 11 bases lying between them. The CDR3 has 13 residues. The CDR3 DNA sequence: TGTGCCAGCAGCGTGGGACACATCTACGAGCAGTACTTC. Translating gives CASSVGHIYEQYF.

The genes are TRBV10-3 and TRBJ2-7; D unclear. The V end lost 0 bases, the J end lost 5 bases, and 8 bases lay between the germline ends. The CDR3 has 13 residues. CDR1 ENHRY and CDR2 SYGVKD come from the germline V gene. The CDR3 region has the DNA TGTGCCATCAGTGAGTCTGGAGAGCACGAGCAGTACTTC. Its protein is CAISESGEHEQYF.

The gene calls are TRBV7-2 and TRBJ2-3; TRBD1 might be the D (5 bases). The germline V and J ends were trimmed by 5 bases and 6 bases, with 9 bases remaining between them. CDR3 length: 12 residues. Germline CDR1 is SGHTA and CDR2 is FQGNSA. The DNA of the CDR3 is TGTGCCAGCAGCCGTGGGGCGGATACGCAGTATTTT. It specifies CASSRGADTQYF.

The chain has TRBV9 and TRBJ2-3; 8 bases map to TRBD2. This CDR3 region has 16 residues. The V segment lost 0 bases and the J segment 0 bases; nucleotides outside the gene matches: 3. Per the germline V gene, CDR1 is SGDLS and CDR2 is YYNGEE. The CDR3 is CASSVAASGSTDTQYF. DNA for the CDR3: TGTGCCAGCAGCGTAGCGGCTAGCGGGAGCACAGATACGCAGTATTTT.

This clonotype has only a few counts. At one boundary the junction diverges from the germline segment, which might be a read error. This sequence joins TRBV12-3 or TRBV12-4 and TRBJ2-3, with D perhaps assigned TRBD1 or TRBD2 (5 bases each). The CDR3 spans 14 residues. For the CDR3, the DNA is TGTGCCAGCAGTCGTCCCGGGACGGGCATGACGCCGTATTTT. This codes for CASSRPGTGMTPYF.

This clonotype was seen a few times. The rearrangement joins TRBV6-5 to TRBJ2-1; TRBD2 matches 8 bases. The length of the CDR3 is 14 residues. Germline V gives CDR1 MNHEY, CDR2 SVGAGI. The J segment lost 10 bases and the V segment lost 4 bases, leaving 9 bases of the junction unmatched. The DNA for the CDR3 is TGTGCCAGCAGTTTTCGGGGGGGAGCAGGGGAGCAGTTCTTC. Protein sequence: CASSFRGGAGEQFF.

This clonotype was observed many times. V gene TRBV27 combines with J gene TRBJ2-1; D is uncertain. V was cut by 8 bases and J by 8 bases, with 19 bases left in between. Germline lookup yields CDR1 MNHEY and CDR2 SMNVEV (reference sequence). The CDR3 covers 14 residues. CDR3 nucleotides: TGTGCCAGCCGACCGGCAGGAAGCTGGTATGAGCAGTTCTTC. It yields the protein CASRPAGSWYEQFF.

Many counts were recorded for this clonotype. The V call is TRBV29-1, the J call TRBJ1-2; D is perhaps TRBD1 (6 bases). Trimming removed 6 bases at V and 4 bases at J, with 15 bases between. The germline V gene has CDR1 SQVTM and CDR2 ANQGSEA. There are 13 residues in the CDR3. The CDR3 coding sequence is TGCAGCGTCATCCGGCAGGGGTCCTATGGCTACACCTTC. It yields the protein CSVIRQGSYGYTF.

The chain employs TRBV9 and TRBJ1-2; D remains ambiguous. The germline V gene encodes CDR1 SGDLS and CDR2 YYNGEE. The CDR3 totals 14 residues. V was pared by 0 bases and J by 0 bases, with 6 bases between. The CDR3 nucleotides are TGTGCCAGCAGCGTAGGGGGTCCTAACTATGGCTACACCTTC. Its translation is CASSVGGPNYGYTF.

This clonotype was seen more than once but under ten times. V gene TRBV20-1 combines with J gene TRBJ2-2, with 8 positions matching TRBD2. CDR1 is DFQATT, CDR2 SNEGSKA, per germline (reference sequence). The CDR3 sequence is 15 residues long. V trimming: 4 bases; J trimming: 1 base; junction bases outside the gene matches: 5. CDR3 DNA: TGCAGTGCTAAACGGGAGGGCCGGAACACCGGGGAGCTGTTTTTT. Protein product: CSAKREGRNTGELFF.

J is TRBJ1-5 and V is TRBV7-6, with no clear D. Looked up from germline, CDR1 is SGHVS and CDR2 is FNYEAQ. V was shortened by 2 bases and J by 5 bases, with 13 bases between the two germline ends. The CDR3 is made up of 15 amino acids. The CDR3: CASSLREYGHQPQHF. The CDR3 nucleotides are TGTGCCAGCAGCTTAAGGGAGTATGGGCATCAGCCCCAGCATTTT.

This clonotype was observed a handful of times. The chain links TRBV18 to TRBJ2-1, with 9 bases aligning to TRBD2. Germline V CDR1 and CDR2: KGHSH, LQKENI. After removal of 3 bases from V and 4 bases from J, the junction contained 1 base not matched to a gene. There are 14 residues in the CDR3. The CDR3 sequence: CASSPLAGYNEQFF. The CDR3 DNA follows: TGTGCCAGCTCACCTCTAGCGGGATACAATGAGCAGTTCTTC. Complete variable domain (other parts from reference TRBV18 and TRBJ2-1): NAGVMQNPRHLVRRRGQEARLRCSPMKGHSHVYWYRQLPEEGLKFMVYLQKENIIDESGMPKERFSAEFPKEGPSILRIQQVVRGDSAAYFCASSPLAGYNEQFFGPGTRLTVL.

This chain joins TRBV7-2 and TRBJ2-1; 10 bases match TRBD2. The CDR3 totals 16 residues. The V and J ends lost 1 base and 7 bases, in that order; junction bases with no gene match: 7. The germline V gene encodes CDR1 SGHTA and CDR2 FQGNSA. The CDR3 reads CASSLEASGRPNEQFF. The CDR3, as DNA: TGTGCCAGCAGCTTAGAGGCTAGCGGGAGACCTAATGAGCAGTTCTTC.

This clonotype was counted ten times or more. The rearrangement joins TRBV20-1 to TRBJ2-1, with 7 bases that match TRBD2. This CDR3 is 13 amino acids long. The germline CDR1 and CDR2 sequences are DFQATT and SNEGSKA (reference sequence). Trimming cost V 6 bases and J 2 bases; bases outside gene matches: 4. DNA for the CDR3: TGCAGTGCGGCTAGCGGACCCTACAATGAGCAGTTCTTC. Amino acid sequence: CSAASGPYNEQFF.

The chain employs TRBV20-1 and TRBJ2-1; the match to TRBD2 covers 10 bases. The CDR3 sequence is 15 residues long. Per the germline V gene, CDR1 is DFQATT and CDR2 is SNEGSKA (reference sequence). V lost 3 bases and J lost 5; bases outside the gene matches: 7. The CDR3 loop is CSASLAGVHHNEQFF. In nucleotides, the CDR3 is TGCAGTGCTAGTCTAGCGGGAGTTCACCACAATGAGCAGTTCTTC.

This clonotype was seen repeatedly, ten times or more. V is TRBV6-4 and J is TRBJ2-2, with 7 bases fitting TRBD2. The ends lost 8 bases at V and 2 bases at J; junction bases unmatched: 20. Germline lookup yields CDR1 MRHNA and CDR2 SNTAGT. This CDR3 is 19 amino acids long. The CDR3 loop is CASGRLLAGTIRNTGELFF. CDR3 in DNA: TGTGCCAGCGGCCGCCTACTCGCCGGGACTATACGCAACACCGGGGAGCTGTTTTTT.

In this sample, this clonotype turned up many times. The V and J genes are TRBV4-2 and TRBJ2-1; a possible D gene is TRBD1 (5 bases). The CDR3 covers 15 residues. Germline V gives CDR1 LGHNA, CDR2 YNFKEQ. Deletions cut 0 bases from V and 7 bases from J, with 13 bases between. The CDR3 nucleotides read TGTGCCAGCAGCCAAGATTTGCTCAGGGCAAATGAGCAGTTCTTC. Encoded protein: CASSQDLLRANEQFF.

This clonotype was counted at least ten times. This chain connects TRBV29-1 to TRBJ2-2; D is possibly TRBD1 (5 bases). Germline values: CDR1 SQVTM, CDR2 ANQGSEA. The ends were cut back, 3 bases at V and 6 bases at J, with 8 bases in the middle. The CDR3 consists of 12 residues. CDR3 sequence reads: CSVDQGAGELFF. The CDR3 coding sequence is TGCAGCGTTGATCAAGGGGCCGGGGAGCTGTTTTTT.

This clonotype was recorded a few times. This chain joins TRBV5-1 and TRBJ2-7; 8 positions match TRBD2. Germline loops: CDR1 SGHRS, CDR2 YFSETQ. The CDR3 spans 13 residues. J gave up 4 bases and V 4 bases, and 4 bases lay outside the gene matches. CDR3 DNA: TGCGCCAGCAGCCCGGGGGGGAGATACGAGCAGTACTTC. As protein: CASSPGGRYEQYF.